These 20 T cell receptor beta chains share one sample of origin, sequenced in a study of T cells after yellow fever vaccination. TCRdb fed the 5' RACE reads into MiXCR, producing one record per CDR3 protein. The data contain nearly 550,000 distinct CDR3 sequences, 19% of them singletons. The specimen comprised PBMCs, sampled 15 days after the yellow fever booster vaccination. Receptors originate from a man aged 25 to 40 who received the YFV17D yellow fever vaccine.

The CDR3: CAIGTSGPMSSYEQYF. As DNA, the CDR3 is TGTGCCATAGGGACTAGCGGGCCCATGAGCTCCTACGAGCAGTACTTC. This sequence joins TRBV10-3 and TRBJ2-7; 12 bases match TRBD2. The CDR3 is 16 amino acids. Germline V CDR1 and CDR2: ENHRY, SYGVKD. Unmatched junction bases numbered 9, after V lost 9 bases and J lost 0 bases.

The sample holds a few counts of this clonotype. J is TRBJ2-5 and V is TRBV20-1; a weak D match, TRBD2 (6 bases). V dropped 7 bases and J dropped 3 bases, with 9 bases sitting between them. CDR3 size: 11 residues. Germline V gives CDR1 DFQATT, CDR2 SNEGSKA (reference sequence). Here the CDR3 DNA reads TGCAGTGGGACTACCAAAGAGACCCAGTACTTC. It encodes CSGTTKETQYF.

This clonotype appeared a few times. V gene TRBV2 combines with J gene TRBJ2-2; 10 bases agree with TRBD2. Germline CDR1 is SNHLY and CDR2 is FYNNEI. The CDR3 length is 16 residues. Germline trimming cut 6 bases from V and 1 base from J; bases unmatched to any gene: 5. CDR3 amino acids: CASRAGLARNTGELFF. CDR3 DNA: TGTGCCAGCAGGGCGGGACTAGCGAGGAACACCGGGGAGCTGTTTTTT.

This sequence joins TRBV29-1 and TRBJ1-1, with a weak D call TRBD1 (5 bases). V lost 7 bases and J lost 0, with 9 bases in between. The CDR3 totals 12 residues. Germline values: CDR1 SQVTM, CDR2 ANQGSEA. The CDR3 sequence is CSAQVLNTEAFF. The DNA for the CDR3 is TGCAGCGCACAGGTTTTGAACACTGAAGCTTTCTTT.

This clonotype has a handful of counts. The CDR3 nucleotides read TGTGCCAGCAGTTCTGGACTAGCGGGAGTCTTTGAGCAGTTCTTC. It codes for CASSSGLAGVFEQFF. The chain has TRBV6-2 or TRBV6-3 and TRBJ2-1, with 13 bases identical to TRBD2. The CDR3 runs to 15 residues. Germline values: CDR1 MNHEY, CDR2 SVGEGT. V gave up 4 bases and J gave up 9 bases; unmatched junction bases: 6.

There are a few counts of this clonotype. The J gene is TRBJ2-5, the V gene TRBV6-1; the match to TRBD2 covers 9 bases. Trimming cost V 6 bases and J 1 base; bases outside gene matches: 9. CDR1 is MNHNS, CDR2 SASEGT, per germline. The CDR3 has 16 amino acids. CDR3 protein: CASRISGGRFQETQYF. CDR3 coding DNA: TGTGCCAGCAGGATTAGCGGGGGCCGCTTCCAAGAGACCCAGTACTTC.

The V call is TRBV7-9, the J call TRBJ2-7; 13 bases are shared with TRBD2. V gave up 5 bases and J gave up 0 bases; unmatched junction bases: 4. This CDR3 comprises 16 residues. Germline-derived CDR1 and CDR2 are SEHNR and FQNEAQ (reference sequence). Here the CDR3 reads CASSPGLAGDSYEQYF. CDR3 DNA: TGTGCCAGCAGCCCAGGACTAGCGGGAGACTCCTACGAGCAGTACTTC. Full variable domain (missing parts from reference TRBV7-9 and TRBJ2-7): DTGVSQNPRHKITKRGQNVTFRCDPISEHNRLYWYRQTLGQGPEFLTYFQNEAQLEKSRLLSDRFSAERPKGSFSTLEIQRTEQGDSAMYLCASSPGLAGDSYEQYFGPGTRLTVT.

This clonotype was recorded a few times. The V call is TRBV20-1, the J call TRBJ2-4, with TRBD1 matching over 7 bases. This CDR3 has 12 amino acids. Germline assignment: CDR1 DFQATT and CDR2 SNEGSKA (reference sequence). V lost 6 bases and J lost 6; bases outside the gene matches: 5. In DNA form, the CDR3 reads TGCAGTGCCCGCCGACAGGGAAACATTCAGTACTTC. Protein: CSARRQGNIQYF.

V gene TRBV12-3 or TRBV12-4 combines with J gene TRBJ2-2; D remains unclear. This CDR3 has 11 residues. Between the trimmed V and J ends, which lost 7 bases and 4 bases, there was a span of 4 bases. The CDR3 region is CASTTTGELFF. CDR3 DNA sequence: TGTGCCAGCACTACCACCGGGGAGCTGTTTTTT.

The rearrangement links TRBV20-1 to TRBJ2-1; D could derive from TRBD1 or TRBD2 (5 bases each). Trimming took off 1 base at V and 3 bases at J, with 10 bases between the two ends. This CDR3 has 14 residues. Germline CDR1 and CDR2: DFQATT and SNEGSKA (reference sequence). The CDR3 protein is CSARAGTFYNEQFF. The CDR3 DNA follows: TGCAGTGCTAGAGCCGGGACCTTCTACAATGAGCAGTTCTTC.

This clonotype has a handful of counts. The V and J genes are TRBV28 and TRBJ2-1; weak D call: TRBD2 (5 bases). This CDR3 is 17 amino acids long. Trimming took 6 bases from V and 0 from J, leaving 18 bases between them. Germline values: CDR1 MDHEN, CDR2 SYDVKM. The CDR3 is CASSTERQPLSYNEQFF. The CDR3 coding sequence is TGTGCCAGCAGCACAGAGCGGCAGCCCCTCTCCTACAATGAGCAGTTCTTC.

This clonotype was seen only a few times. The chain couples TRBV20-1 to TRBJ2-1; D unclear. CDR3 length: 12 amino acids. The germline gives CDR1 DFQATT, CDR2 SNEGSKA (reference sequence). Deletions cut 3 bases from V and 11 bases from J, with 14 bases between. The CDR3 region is CSARDWWDKQFF. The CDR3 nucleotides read TGCAGTGCTAGGGATTGGTGGGATAAGCAGTTCTTC.

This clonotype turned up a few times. The CDR3 coding sequence is TGTGCCAGCAGGCCACAGGGCTGGGGCAATCAGCCCCAGCATTTT. Protein sequence: CASRPQGWGNQPQHF. The J gene is TRBJ1-5, the V gene TRBV6-2 or TRBV6-3; tentative D call: TRBD1 (6 bases). Germline CDR1 reads MNHEY; CDR2 reads SVGEGT. Trimming stripped 6 bases from V and 2 bases from J, with 14 bases between. This CDR3 comprises 15 residues.

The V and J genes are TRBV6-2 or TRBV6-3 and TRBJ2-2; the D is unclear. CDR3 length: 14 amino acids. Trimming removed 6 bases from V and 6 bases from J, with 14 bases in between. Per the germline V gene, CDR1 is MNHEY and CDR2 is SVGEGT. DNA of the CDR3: TGTGCCAGCAGCCGTATCCAGGCTTCCGGGGAGCTGTTTTTT. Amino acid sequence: CASSRIQASGELFF.

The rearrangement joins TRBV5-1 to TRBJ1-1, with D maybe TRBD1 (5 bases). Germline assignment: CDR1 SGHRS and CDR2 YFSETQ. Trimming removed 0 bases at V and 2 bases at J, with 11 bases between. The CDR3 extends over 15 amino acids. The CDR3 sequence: CASSLEGTPNTEAFF. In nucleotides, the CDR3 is TGCGCCAGCAGCTTGGAGGGGACCCCTAACACTGAAGCTTTCTTT. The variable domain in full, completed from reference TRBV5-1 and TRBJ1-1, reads KAGVTQTPRYLIKTRGQQVTLSCSPISGHRSVSWYQQTPGQGLQFLFEYFSETQRNKGNFPGRFSGRQFSNSRSEMNVSTLELGDSALYLCASSLEGTPNTEAFFGQGTRLTVV.

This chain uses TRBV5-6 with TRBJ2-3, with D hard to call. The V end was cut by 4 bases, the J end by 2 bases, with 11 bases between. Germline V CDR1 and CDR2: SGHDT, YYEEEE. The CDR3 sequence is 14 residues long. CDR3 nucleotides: TGTGCCAGCAGCCGTTCGAGGATCACAGATACGCAGTATTTT. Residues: CASSRSRITDTQYF.

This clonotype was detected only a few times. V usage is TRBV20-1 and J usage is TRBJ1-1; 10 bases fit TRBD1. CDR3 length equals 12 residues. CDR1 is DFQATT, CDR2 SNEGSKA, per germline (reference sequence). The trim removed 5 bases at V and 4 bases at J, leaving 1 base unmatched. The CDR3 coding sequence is TGCAGTGCTGGGACAGGGGCCACTGAAGCTTTCTTT. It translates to CSAGTGATEAFF.

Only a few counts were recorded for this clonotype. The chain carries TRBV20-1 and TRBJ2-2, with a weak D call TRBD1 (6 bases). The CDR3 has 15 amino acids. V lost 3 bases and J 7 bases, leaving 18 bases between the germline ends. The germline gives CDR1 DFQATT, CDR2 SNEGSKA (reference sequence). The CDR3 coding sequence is TGCAGTGCTAGGAACCCCCTCAGGGGAAGCGGGGAGCTGTTTTTT. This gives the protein CSARNPLRGSGELFF.

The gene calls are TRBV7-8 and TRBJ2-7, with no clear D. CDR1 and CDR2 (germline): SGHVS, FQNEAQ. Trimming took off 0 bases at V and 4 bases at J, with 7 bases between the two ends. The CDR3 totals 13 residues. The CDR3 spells CASSLAFGYEQYF. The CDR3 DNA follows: TGTGCCAGCAGCTTAGCTTTCGGATACGAGCAGTACTTC.

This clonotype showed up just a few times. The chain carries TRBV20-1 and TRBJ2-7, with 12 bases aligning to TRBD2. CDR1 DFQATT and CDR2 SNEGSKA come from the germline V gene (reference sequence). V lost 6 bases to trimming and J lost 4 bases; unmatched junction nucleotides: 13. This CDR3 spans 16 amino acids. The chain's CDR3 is CSAVSPTSGGKYEQYF. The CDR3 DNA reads TGCAGTGCCGTCTCCCCAACTAGCGGGGGGAAATACGAGCAGTACTTC.